The clone carrying this T cell receptor beta chain was detected many times. Its antigen is not known. The data originate from a study of T cell repertoires in cytomegalovirus infection. Study-wide points: Dominating the ex vivo response were HLA-C-restricted CMV-specific TCR beta clonotypes. Cumulative frequency (of public TCR beta family members) identified carriers of CMV plus the relevant HLA.

TCRdb re-derived calls from the reads in MiXCR, one entry per CDR3 protein. The repertoire holds roughly 730,000 distinct CDR3 sequences, with about 30% as singletons. Germline CDR1 is SGHTA and CDR2 is FQGNSA. The CDR3 covers 14 residues. The trim removed 4 bases at V and 3 bases at J, leaving 6 bases unmatched. The rearrangement links TRBV7-2 to TRBJ2-7, with 7 bases matching TRBD1. The TCR originated in a human donor in good health (CMV status not recorded). Some clones in this sample may be carry-over from other donors' samples. Sequencing was performed on cultured PBMCs, taken from culture after CMV antigen stimulation. CDR3 sequence reads: CASSSTQGNYEQYF. The CDR3 region has the DNA TGTGCCAGCAGCTCAACACAGGGGAACTACGAGCAGTACTTC.